Each of the 28 T cell receptor beta chains below was sequenced from the same sample in a study of T-cell memory formation after mild COVID-19. TCRdb reprocessed the 5' RACE reads with MiXCR, giving one entry per CDR3 protein. Among hundreds of thousands of distinct CDR3 sequences listed, more than 15% were seen once. Sequencing was performed on PBMCs or a T cell subset sorted from them (not recorded which). These TCRs come from a man between 18 and 29 years old who had mild COVID-19 (a few samples of this study predate the infection). Cell type and time point are not known.

A few counts support this clonotype. The chain couples TRBV5-1 to TRBJ2-7, with D unresolved. The CDR3 has 14 amino acids. V was shortened by 0 bases and J by 5 bases, with 12 bases between the two germline ends. Germline V gene data show CDR1 as SGHRS and CDR2 as YFSETQ. The DNA of the CDR3 is TGCGCCAGCAGCTTGGAAGGCCACCATAACGAGCAGTACTTC. Its translation is CASSLEGHHNEQYF.

This clonotype was counted only a few times. V and J are TRBV3-1 and TRBJ2-5; either TRBD1 or TRBD2 may supply D (5 bases each). Trimming took off 5 bases at V and 5 bases at J, with 15 bases between the two ends. This CDR3 region has 14 residues. Germline V gives CDR1 LGHDT, CDR2 YNNKEL (reference sequence). In DNA form, the CDR3 reads TGTGCCAGCAGCACCCGGACCGGGGCGGAGACCCAGTACTTC. Translating gives CASSTRTGAETQYF.

The rearrangement uses TRBV7-2 and TRBJ2-3; D remains ambiguous. Germline CDR1 reads SGHTA; CDR2 reads FQGNSA. Trimming removed 5 bases from V and 0 bases from J, with 15 bases in between. This CDR3 comprises 16 residues. Written as DNA, the CDR3 is TGTGCCAGCAGCGCCCCTCTGTTGGGTAGCACAGATACGCAGTATTTT. Protein product: CASSAPLLGSTDTQYF.

This clonotype was seen more than once but under ten times. The V call is TRBV5-1, the J call TRBJ1-1; the D gene is possibly TRBD1 (5 bases). V lost 6 bases, J lost 5 bases, and 20 bases lay in between. Germline values: CDR1 SGHRS, CDR2 YFSETQ. The CDR3 contains 15 residues. CDR3 coding DNA: TGCGCCAGCACCTACACCAGGGTCGGGGGTACTGAAGCTTTCTTT. As protein: CASTYTRVGGTEAFF.

The rearrangement uses TRBV11-1 and TRBJ2-7; D possibly uses TRBD1 or TRBD2 (5 bases each). There are 13 residues in the CDR3. Trimming took 7 bases from V and 0 from J, leaving 10 bases between them. Germline V CDR1 and CDR2: SGHAT, FQDESV (reference sequence). CDR3 in DNA: TGTGCCAGCAAATCTGGGGGCTCCTACGAGCAGTACGTC. The encoded protein is CASKSGGSYEQYV.

This clonotype was picked up a small number of times. The gene calls are TRBV2 and TRBJ2-5; 8 bases agree with TRBD2. Trimming removed 6 bases from V and 4 bases from J; junction bases left unmatched: 10. In germline, CDR1 is SNHLY, CDR2 FYNNEI. The CDR3 extends over 15 amino acids. The CDR3: CASSHRGGWGETQYF. CDR3 DNA sequence: TGTGCCAGCAGCCACCGGGGGGGCTGGGGAGAGACCCAGTACTTC.

The chain combines TRBV29-1 with TRBJ2-2, with D unresolved. Trimming removed 3 bases from V and 0 bases from J, with 8 bases in between. From germline, CDR1 is SQVTM and CDR2 ANQGSEA. The CDR3 covers 14 residues. The CDR3 coding sequence is TGCAGCGTTGATAAGGTACCGAACACCGGGGAGCTGTTTTTT. Protein: CSVDKVPNTGELFF.

V is TRBV7-8 and J is TRBJ2-6; D is possibly TRBD1 or TRBD2 (5 bases each). CDR3 length: 17 amino acids. Deletions cut 3 bases from V and 4 bases from J, with 16 bases between. Germline assignment: CDR1 SGHVS and CDR2 FQNEAQ. The CDR3 protein is CASSFIAGSPGANVLTF. For the CDR3, the DNA is TGTGCCAGCAGCTTTATTGCAGGGAGTCCCGGGGCCAACGTCCTGACTTTC.

This clonotype was detected many times. The chain couples TRBV7-9 to TRBJ1-2, with D uncertain. Deletions cut 3 bases from V and 4 bases from J, with 9 bases between. Germline CDR1 is SEHNR and CDR2 is FQNEAQ (reference sequence). The CDR3 is made up of 13 amino acids. This chain's CDR3 is CASSFGRFYGYTF. In DNA form, the CDR3 reads TGTGCCAGCAGCTTCGGCCGATTCTATGGCTACACCTTC.

This clonotype was seen more than once but under ten times. The chain combines TRBV5-1 with TRBJ2-4; D is uncertain. The ends were cut back, 2 bases at V and 0 bases at J, with 12 bases in the middle. CDR1 and CDR2 (germline): SGHRS, YFSETQ. The CDR3 is made up of 16 amino acids. CDR3 DNA sequence: TGCGCCAGCAGCTTAGGATCGGGTCCAGCCAAAAACATTCAGTACTTC. The encoded protein is CASSLGSGPAKNIQYF.

The rearrangement joins TRBV6-2 or TRBV6-3 to TRBJ2-6; D perhaps matches TRBD2 (5 bases). Germline V CDR1 and CDR2: MNHEY, SVGEGT. The V end was cut by 7 bases, the J end by 0 bases, with 10 bases between. The CDR3 is 15 amino acids. CDR3 DNA sequence: TGTGCCAGCACTGTCAGCGGCTCTGGGGCCAACGTCCTGACTTTC. Amino acid sequence: CASTVSGSGANVLTF.

The chain couples TRBV7-2 to TRBJ1-6, with D tentatively TRBD1 (5 bases). The V gene's germline CDR1 is SGHTA and CDR2 FQGNSA. The CDR3 is 15 amino acids. The V end lost 2 bases, the J end lost 2 bases, and 7 bases lay between the germline ends. The CDR3: CASSLLGAYNSPLHF. CDR3 DNA sequence: TGTGCCAGCAGCTTATTGGGGGCCTATAATTCACCCCTCCACTTT.

In the case of this clonotype: A single base separates this from a much larger clone, so it may be a read error. The chain links TRBV5-1 to TRBJ2-3; possible D gene TRBD1, 6 bases. Per the germline V gene, CDR1 is SGHRS and CDR2 is YFSETQ. Trimming removed 4 bases at V and 6 bases at J, with 12 bases between. This CDR3 has 13 residues. The CDR3 coding sequence is TGCGCCAGCAGCCTGGACAGTGTGGATACGCAGTATTTT. Protein: CASSLDSVDTQYF.

This clonotype came up many times. The chain employs TRBV18 and TRBJ2-5, with unresolved D. The ends were cut back, 2 bases at V and 2 bases at J, with 9 bases in the middle. Germline CDR1 reads KGHSH; CDR2 reads LQKENI. The CDR3 spans 14 residues. CDR3 protein: CASSPGNLQETQYF. CDR3 DNA: TGTGCCAGCTCACCAGGCAATCTACAAGAGACCCAGTACTTC.

This clonotype came up a few times. The chain uses TRBV5-4 and TRBJ2-3, with 7 bases that match TRBD2. CDR1 is SGHNT and CDR2 is YYREEE in the germline V gene (reference sequence). V shed 6 bases, J shed 4 bases, and the junction held 5 bases outside the gene matches. This CDR3 is built from 13 residues. The CDR3 loop reads CASKGLTPDTQYF. Written as DNA, the CDR3 is TGTGCCAGCAAGGGACTAACCCCAGATACGCAGTATTTT.

The chain combines TRBV20-1 with TRBJ2-7; D is perhaps TRBD2 (5 bases). The germline V gene encodes CDR1 DFQATT and CDR2 SNEGSKA (reference sequence). V gave up 2 bases and J gave up 3 bases, with 14 bases separating them. The length of the CDR3 is 14 residues. The CDR3 loop reads CSARTRTGLYEQYF. The CDR3 region has the DNA TGCAGTGCTAGAACTAGGACGGGTCTCTACGAGCAGTACTTC.

The chain has TRBV6-5 and TRBJ2-1; 9 positions match TRBD2. The CDR3 runs to 14 residues. V was clipped by 5 bases and J by 5 bases; unmatched bases: 4. In germline, CDR1 is MNHEY, CDR2 SVGAGI. In nucleotides, the CDR3 is TGTGCCAGCAGTAAGACTAGCGGTAACAATGAGCAGTTCTTC. This encodes CASSKTSGNNEQFF.

This clonotype has a handful of counts. This chain links TRBV11-3 with TRBJ2-3; TRBD2 agrees at 8 bases. This CDR3 contains 15 residues. V lost 4 bases, J lost 2 bases, and 5 bases stayed unmatched. In germline, CDR1 is SGHNT, CDR2 YENEEA. The CDR3 region is CASSSRGGDTDTQYF. The DNA of the CDR3 is TGTGCCAGCAGCTCCCGGGGGGGCGACACAGATACGCAGTATTTT.

This clonotype showed up just a few times. CDR3 sequence: CAVRASGDGTQYF. The CDR3 nucleotides read TGTGCCGTTAGGGCTAGCGGGGATGGTACGCAGTATTTT. The chain couples TRBV12-3 or TRBV12-4 to TRBJ2-3; 9 positions match TRBD2. The CDR3 runs to 13 residues. Trimming took 11 bases from V and 8 from J; bases not matched to a gene: 11.

At least ten counts were recorded for this clonotype. The rearrangement joins TRBV5-1 to TRBJ2-2; D assignment may be TRBD1 or TRBD2 (6 bases each). This CDR3 has 15 residues. V lost 0 bases, J lost 6 bases, and 12 bases lay in between. Germline V gene data show CDR1 as SGHRS and CDR2 as YFSETQ. CDR3 loop: CASSLAGGQAGELFF. The DNA for the CDR3 is TGCGCCAGCAGCTTGGCCGGGGGCCAGGCCGGGGAGCTGTTTTTT.

The gene calls are TRBV29-1 and TRBJ2-7, with D possibly matching TRBD2 (6 bases). From germline, CDR1 is SQVTM and CDR2 ANQGSEA. This CDR3 region has 13 residues. Trimming cost V 7 bases and J 6 bases, with 19 bases left between them. CDR3 in amino acids: CSGIWGPRGEQYF. The CDR3 DNA reads as TGCAGCGGGATTTGGGGACCGCGGGGCGAGCAGTACTTC.

This clonotype was recorded once. V is TRBV7-2 and J is TRBJ1-5; D gene ambiguous. Trimming removed 4 bases from V and 11 bases from J, with 18 bases in between. The CDR3 runs 14 residues. Germline V CDR1 and CDR2: SGHTA, FQGNSA. This CDR3 reads CASSSADRRLTQHF. For the CDR3, the DNA is TGTGCCAGCAGCTCAGCTGACCGGAGATTGACCCAGCATTTT.

V is TRBV2 and J is TRBJ2-6; no firm D call. CDR1 is SNHLY, CDR2 FYNNEI, per germline. The CDR3 has 14 residues. Trimming stripped 4 bases from V and 0 bases from J, with 4 bases between. The CDR3 loop reads CASSVDSGANVLTF. The CDR3 DNA reads as TGTGCCAGCAGTGTAGACTCTGGGGCCAACGTCCTGACTTTC.

The chain employs TRBV15 and TRBJ2-7; a possible D gene is TRBD1 (7 bases). The CDR3 is 14 amino acids. Germline V gives CDR1 LNHNV, CDR2 YYDKDF (reference sequence). The germline V and J ends were trimmed by 1 base and 6 bases, with 13 bases remaining between them. CDR3: CATSRANRGGEQYF. The CDR3 DNA reads as TGTGCCACCAGCAGAGCTAACAGGGGAGGCGAGCAGTACTTC.

Ten or more counts support this clonotype. CDR3 in amino acids: CASSQVSGGGLDTGELFF. CDR3 coding DNA: TGCGCCAGCAGCCAAGTCTCTGGCGGGGGGTTGGACACCGGGGAGCTGTTTTTT. V is TRBV4-1 and J is TRBJ2-2, with 8 nucleotides matching TRBD2. This CDR3 is built from 18 residues. J was trimmed by 3 bases and V by 1 base; bases with no gene match: 10. Per germline, CDR1 MGHRA and CDR2 YSYEKL.

This clonotype was seen a handful of times. This chain uses TRBV14 with TRBJ2-7; the D is unclear. The V end lost 3 bases, the J end lost 0 bases, and 6 bases lay between the germline ends. Germline assignment: CDR1 SGHDN and CDR2 FVKESK. The CDR3 is made up of 13 amino acids. The CDR3 nucleotides read TGTGCCAGCAGCCATTTGGGCTCCTACGAGCAGTACGTC. Translated: CASSHLGSYEQYV.

This clonotype has just a few counts. This chain uses TRBV10-1 with TRBJ2-3, with 7 bases identical to TRBD2. V gave up 0 bases and J gave up 7 bases; unmatched junction bases: 7. CDR3 size: 15 residues. The germline V gene has CDR1 WNHNN and CDR2 SYGVQD (reference sequence). The CDR3 is CASSESRSGVNTQYF. Here the CDR3 DNA reads TGCGCCAGCAGTGAGTCGAGGAGCGGGGTAAATACGCAGTATTTT.

This clonotype was seen more than once but under ten times. This rearrangement joins TRBV7-8 to TRBJ1-4, with D tentatively TRBD1 (6 bases). In germline, CDR1 is SGHVS, CDR2 FQNEAQ. This CDR3 contains 13 residues. V was cut by 5 bases and J by 2 bases, with 6 bases left in between. CDR3 coding DNA: TGTGCCAGCAGCGGACAGACTAATGAAAAACTGTTTTTT. Amino acid sequence: CASSGQTNEKLFF.